The present entry profiles one T cell receptor beta chain with its context. Its cognate antigen is unknown. This entry is derived from a study of shared clonotypes between healthy human individuals. Points from the study as a whole: Donors were few, which limited the genetic and exposure-history diversity represented.

The table came from immunoSEQ multiplex PCR; TCRdb's copy has only in-frame clones and leaves some out. The sample carries hundreds of thousands of clones, almost 97% recorded once. Sequences were obtained from naive CD4+ T cells sorted from blood. The subset here: CD45RA+ positively selected. This clonotype was sampled from a woman younger than 45 in good health.

The CDR3 bases are TGTGCCTGGGACCCAGGGGCGCAGGGAAACATTCAGTACTTC. Translation: CAWDPGAQGNIQYF. The V gene is TRBV30, the J gene TRBJ2-4; a weak D match, TRBD1 (6 bases). CDR1 GTSNPN and CDR2 SVGIG come from the germline V gene (reference sequence). This CDR3 contains 14 residues. V dropped 5 bases and J dropped 6 bases, with 17 bases sitting between them.